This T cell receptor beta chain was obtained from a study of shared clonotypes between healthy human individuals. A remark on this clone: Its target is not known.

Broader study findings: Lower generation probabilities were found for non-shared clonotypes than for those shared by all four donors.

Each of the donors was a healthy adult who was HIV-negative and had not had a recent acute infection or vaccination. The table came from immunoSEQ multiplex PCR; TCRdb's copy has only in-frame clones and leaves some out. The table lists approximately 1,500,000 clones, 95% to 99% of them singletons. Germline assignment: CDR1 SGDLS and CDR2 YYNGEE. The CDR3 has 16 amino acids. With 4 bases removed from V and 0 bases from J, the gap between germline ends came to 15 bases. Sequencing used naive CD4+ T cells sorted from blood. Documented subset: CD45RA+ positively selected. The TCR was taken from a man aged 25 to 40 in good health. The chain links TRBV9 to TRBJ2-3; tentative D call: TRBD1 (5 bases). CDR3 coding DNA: TGTGCCAGCAGCCCCCTGGGGCAGTTGAGCACAGATACGCAGTATTTT. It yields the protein CASSPLGQLSTDTQYF. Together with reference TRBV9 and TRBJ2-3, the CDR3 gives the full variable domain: DSGVTQTPKHLITATGQRVTLRCSPRSGDLSVYWYQQSLDQGLQFLIQYYNGEERAKGNILERFSAQQFPDLHSELNLSSLELGDSALYFCASSPLGQLSTDTQYFGPGTRLTVL.